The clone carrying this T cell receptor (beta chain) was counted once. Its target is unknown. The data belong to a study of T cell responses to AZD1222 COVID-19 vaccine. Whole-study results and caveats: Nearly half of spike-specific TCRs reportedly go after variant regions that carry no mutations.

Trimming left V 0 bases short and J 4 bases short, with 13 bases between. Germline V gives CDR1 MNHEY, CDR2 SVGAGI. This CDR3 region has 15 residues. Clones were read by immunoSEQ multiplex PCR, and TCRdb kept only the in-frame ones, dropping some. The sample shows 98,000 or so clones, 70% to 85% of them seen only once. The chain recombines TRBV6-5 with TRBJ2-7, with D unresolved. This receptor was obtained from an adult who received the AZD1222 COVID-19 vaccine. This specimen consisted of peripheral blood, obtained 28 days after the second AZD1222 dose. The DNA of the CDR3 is TGTGCCAGCAGTTACTCGAAATCGTACGCATACGAGCAGTACTTC. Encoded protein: CASSYSKSYAYEQYF.